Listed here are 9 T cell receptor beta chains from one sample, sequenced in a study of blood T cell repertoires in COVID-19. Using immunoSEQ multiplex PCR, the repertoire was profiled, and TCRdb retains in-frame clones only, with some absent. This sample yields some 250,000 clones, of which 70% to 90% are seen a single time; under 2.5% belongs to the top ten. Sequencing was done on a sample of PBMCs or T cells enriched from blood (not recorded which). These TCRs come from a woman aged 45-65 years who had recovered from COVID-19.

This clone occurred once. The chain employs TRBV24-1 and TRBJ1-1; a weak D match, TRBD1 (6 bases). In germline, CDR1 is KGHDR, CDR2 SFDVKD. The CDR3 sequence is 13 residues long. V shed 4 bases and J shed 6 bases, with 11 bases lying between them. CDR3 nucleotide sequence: TGTGCCACCAGTGAATCCGGACAGCCTGAAGCTTTCTTT. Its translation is CATSESGQPEAFF.

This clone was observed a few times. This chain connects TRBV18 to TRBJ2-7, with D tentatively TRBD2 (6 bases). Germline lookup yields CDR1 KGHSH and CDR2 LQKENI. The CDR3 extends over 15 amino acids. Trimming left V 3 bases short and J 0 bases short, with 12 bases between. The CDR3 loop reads CASSPSGTASYEQYF. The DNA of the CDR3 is TGTGCCAGCTCACCTTCCGGGACTGCCTCCTACGAGCAGTACTTC.

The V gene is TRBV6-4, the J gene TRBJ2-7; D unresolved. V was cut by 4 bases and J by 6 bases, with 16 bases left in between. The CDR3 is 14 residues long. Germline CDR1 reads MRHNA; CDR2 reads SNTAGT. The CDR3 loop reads CASSGHSRLPEQYF. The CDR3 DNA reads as TGTGCCAGCAGTGGACATTCCCGCCTGCCCGAGCAGTACTTC.

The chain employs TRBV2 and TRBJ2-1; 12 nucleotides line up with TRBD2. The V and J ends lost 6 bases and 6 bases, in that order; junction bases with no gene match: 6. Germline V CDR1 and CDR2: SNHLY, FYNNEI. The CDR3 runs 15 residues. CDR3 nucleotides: TGTGCCAGCAGGGCTACTAGCGGGAGGCCCAATGAGCAGTTCTTC. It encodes CASRATSGRPNEQFF.

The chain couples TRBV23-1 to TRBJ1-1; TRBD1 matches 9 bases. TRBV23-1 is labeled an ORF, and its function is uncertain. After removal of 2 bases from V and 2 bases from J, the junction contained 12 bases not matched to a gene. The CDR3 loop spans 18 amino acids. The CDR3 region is CASSQTTGGNNRNTEAFF. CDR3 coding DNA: TGCGCCAGCAGTCAAACGACAGGGGGAAACAACAGAAACACTGAAGCTTTCTTT.

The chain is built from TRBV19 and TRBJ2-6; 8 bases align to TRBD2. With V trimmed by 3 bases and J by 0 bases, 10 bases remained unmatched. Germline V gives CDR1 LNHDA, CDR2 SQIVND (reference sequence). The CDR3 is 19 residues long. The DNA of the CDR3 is TGTGCCAGTAGTATGTACGGGAGGGTCCCTCTCTCTGGGGCCAACGTCCTGACTTTC. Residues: CASSMYGRVPLSGANVLTF.

The CDR3 nucleotides are TGTGCCAGCAGCTCGGGACTAGCGGGCTTTGGTGGGGATACGCAGTATTTT. It is translated as CASSSGLAGFGGDTQYF. This chain links TRBV9 with TRBJ2-3, with 12 bases lining up with TRBD2. The V segment lost 4 bases and the J segment 6 bases; nucleotides outside the gene matches: 12. CDR3 length: 17 amino acids. Germline values: CDR1 SGDLS, CDR2 YYNGEE.

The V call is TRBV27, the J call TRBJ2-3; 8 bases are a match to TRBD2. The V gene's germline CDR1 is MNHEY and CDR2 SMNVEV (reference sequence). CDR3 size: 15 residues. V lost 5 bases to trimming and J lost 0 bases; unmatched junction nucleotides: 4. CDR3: CASSASSGSTDTQYF. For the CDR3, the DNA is TGTGCCAGCAGTGCCTCTAGCGGGAGCACAGATACGCAGTATTTT.

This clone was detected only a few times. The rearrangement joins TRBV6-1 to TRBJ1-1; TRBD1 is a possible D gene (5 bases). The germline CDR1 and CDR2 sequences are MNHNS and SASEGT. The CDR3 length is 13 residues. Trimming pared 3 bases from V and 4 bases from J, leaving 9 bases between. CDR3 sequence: CASSEQGTTEAFF. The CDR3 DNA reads TGTGCCAGCAGTGAGCAGGGCACCACTGAAGCTTTCTTT.